This T cell receptor (beta chain) derives from a study of glioma-infiltrating T cells after dendritic cell vaccination. Study-wide findings and caveats: Longer survival after dendritic cell vaccination followed higher pretreatment TIL content. The cohort had few patients with full blood and tumor sets.

Time point: after dendritic cell vaccination, including at tumor progression/relapse. Between the trimmed V and J ends, which lost 8 bases and 2 bases, there was a span of 13 bases. The length of the CDR3 is 12 residues. Germline V gene lookup returns CDR1 GTSNPN and CDR2 SVGIG (reference sequence). The primer mix had 60 V beta and 13 J beta primers. Libraries were prepared by immunoSEQ multiplex PCR; TCRdb keeps only in-frame clonotypes and omits some of them. In the table there are tens of thousands of clones, just under 85% of which are singletons. A word on this clone: Its antigen is undetermined.

The J gene is TRBJ2-7, the V gene TRBV30, with D possibly TRBD2 on 5 matching bases. Sample: blood, taken after dendritic cell vaccination. The TCR sequence derives from a human donor with glioblastoma. The CDR3 nucleotides are TGTGCCCTCGCTAGCAGGCCCTACGAGCAGTACTTC. Protein: CALASRPYEQYF.